These 17 T cell receptor beta chains originate from one sample sequenced in a study of T cells in Graves' hyperthyroidism and ophthalmopathy. RNA transcripts yielded amplified TCR beta CDR3 regions. HTBI primers were used for first-round RT-PCR of the TCR CDR3. TCRdb re-derived calls from the multiplex PCR reads in MiXCR, one entry per CDR3 protein. The sample holds roughly 800,000 distinct CDR3 sequences, roughly 37% seen once. The sequencing input was blood. Source of these receptors: a man younger than 35 with Graves' hyperthyroidism.

This clonotype was recorded once. The CDR3 DNA is TGTGCCATCAGCCCGGGACTAGGGAACACCGGGGAGCTGTTTTTT. Translating gives CAISPGLGNTGELFF. V is TRBV19 and J is TRBJ2-2, with TRBD2 matching over 8 bases. Germline lookup yields CDR1 LNHDA and CDR2 SQIVND (reference sequence). CDR3 length equals 15 residues. V dropped 10 bases and J dropped 1; count of bases not matched to a gene: 8.

This chain links TRBV2 with TRBJ1-6, with 7 positions matching TRBD1. Germline CDR1 is SNHLY and CDR2 is FYNNEI. V trimming: 5 bases; J trimming: 6 bases; junction bases outside the gene matches: 13. The CDR3 has 17 residues. The CDR3 region is CASSYRGQSSPNSPLHF. DNA for the CDR3: TGTGCCAGCAGTTACCGGGGACAGTCCTCCCCTAATTCACCCCTCCACTTT.

The count of this clonotype is one. The V gene is TRBV6-6, the J gene TRBJ1-1; D unresolved. The CDR3 runs 16 residues. The V end was cut by 5 bases, the J end by 2 bases, with 18 bases between. Per the germline V gene, CDR1 is MNHNY and CDR2 is SVGAGI (reference sequence). The CDR3 nucleotides are TGTGCCAGCAGTGTGTTTGGAGCTCACGCTAACACTGAAGCTTTCTTT. Encoded protein: CASSVFGAHANTEAFF.

This clonotype appeared many times. The chain is built from TRBV19 and TRBJ1-5, with a weak D call TRBD1 (6 bases). Germline V CDR1 and CDR2: LNHDA, SQIVND (reference sequence). The CDR3 has 14 residues. Trimming left V 6 bases short and J 0 bases short, with 9 bases between. This CDR3 is CASRTGISNQPQHF. In nucleotides, the CDR3 is TGTGCCAGTAGAACAGGGATTAGCAATCAGCCCCAGCATTTT.

This clonotype has ten or more counts. The chain joins TRBV7-9 to TRBJ1-1; D is perhaps TRBD1 (5 bases). The CDR3 covers 15 residues. The ends were cut back, 5 bases at V and 0 bases at J, with 13 bases in the middle. Germline lookup yields CDR1 SEHNR and CDR2 FQNEAQ (reference sequence). The CDR3 nucleotides read TGTGCCAGCAGCCCGCCCCAGGGAATGAACACTGAAGCTTTCTTT. Translating gives CASSPPQGMNTEAFF. Together with reference TRBV7-9 and TRBJ1-1, the CDR3 gives the full variable domain: DTGVSQNPRHKITKRGQNVTFRCDPISEHNRLYWYRQTLGQGPEFLTYFQNEAQLEKSRLLSDRFSAERPKGSFSTLEIQRTEQGDSAMYLCASSPPQGMNTEAFFGQGTRLTVV.

The chain recombines TRBV20-1 with TRBJ2-2; 10 bases are a match to TRBD1. The CDR3 contains 14 residues. V was pared by 6 bases and J by 4 bases, with 5 bases of the junction left unmatched. Germline V lookup: CDR1 DFQATT, CDR2 SNEGSKA (reference sequence). CDR3 in amino acids: CSAATGGPTGELFF. DNA for the CDR3: TGCAGTGCCGCGACAGGGGGCCCCACCGGGGAGCTGTTTTTT.

This clonotype was recorded a few times. The V and J genes are TRBV5-6 and TRBJ1-6; 7 bases match TRBD1. The CDR3 covers 16 residues. V dropped 4 bases and J dropped 3; count of bases not matched to a gene: 7. From germline, CDR1 is SGHDT and CDR2 YYEEEE. The CDR3 spells CASSTAGQLYNSPLHF. The CDR3 bases are TGTGCCAGCAGCACCGCGGGACAGCTCTATAATTCACCCCTCCACTTT.

The chain combines TRBV3-1 with TRBJ1-6; D gene ambiguous. In germline, CDR1 is LGHDT, CDR2 YNNKEL (reference sequence). This CDR3 is 16 amino acids long. The V end lost 1 base, the J end lost 14 bases, and 21 bases lay between the germline ends. Here the CDR3 DNA reads TGTGCCAGCAGCCAAGGAAGGCCGGGATCGAGAGTGGCCCTCCACTTT. Translated, it gives CASSQGRPGSRVALHF.

The chain joins TRBV29-1 to TRBJ2-5; D ambiguous. V was pared by 8 bases and J by 3 bases, with 13 bases between. The germline V gene has CDR1 SQVTM and CDR2 ANQGSEA. This CDR3 comprises 12 residues. The CDR3: CSSYGSKETQYF. CDR3 bases: TGCAGCAGTTACGGGTCGAAAGAGACCCAGTACTTC.

The sample holds many counts of this clonotype. CDR3: CASSEYIRDRGRGDTQYF. The CDR3 nucleotides read TGTGCCAGCAGTGAATATATTCGGGACAGGGGGCGAGGAGATACGCAGTATTTT. The V gene is TRBV25-1, the J gene TRBJ2-3, with TRBD1 identical over 12 bases. The CDR3 covers 18 residues. In germline, CDR1 is MGHDK, CDR2 SYGVNS. Trimming removed 0 bases from V and 5 bases from J; junction bases left unmatched: 9.

The chain carries TRBV7-2 and TRBJ2-7; 16 bases align to TRBD2. CDR1 is SGHTA and CDR2 is FQGNSA in the germline V gene. V was clipped by 4 bases and J by 4 bases; unmatched bases: 4. This CDR3 is 16 amino acids long. The CDR3 protein is CASSWGGLAGGYEQYF. CDR3 coding DNA: TGTGCCAGCAGCTGGGGGGGACTAGCGGGAGGGTACGAGCAGTACTTC.

This clonotype was seen repeatedly, ten times or more. This chain joins TRBV7-8 and TRBJ1-4; D unclear. Germline loops: CDR1 SGHVS, CDR2 FQNEAQ. Trimming took 5 bases from V and 1 from J, leaving 8 bases between them. The CDR3 has 14 residues. CDR3 nucleotide sequence: TGTGCCAGCAGCCCCCGGGGAACTAATGAAAAACTGTTTTTT. Encoded protein: CASSPRGTNEKLFF.

This clonotype was counted ten times or more. The chain carries TRBV29-1 and TRBJ2-2; D gene ambiguous. Deletions cut 4 bases from V and 4 bases from J, with 7 bases between. This CDR3 spans 12 amino acids. Germline loops: CDR1 SQVTM, CDR2 ANQGSEA. The CDR3 DNA reads TGCAGCGTTGCCGGCGGCACCGGGGAGCTGTTTTTT. Translation gives CSVAGGTGELFF.

The rearrangement joins TRBV10-3 to TRBJ2-5; D is unresolved. This CDR3 is 13 amino acids long. Germline V lookup: CDR1 ENHRY, CDR2 SYGVKD. With 10 bases removed from V and 4 bases from J, the gap between germline ends came to 16 bases. The CDR3, as DNA: TGTGCCAGCACAAGGCACGGATCAGAGACCCAGTACTTC. Protein sequence: CASTRHGSETQYF.

V is TRBV24-1 and J is TRBJ1-5, with D unclear. The CDR3 spans 13 residues. V was shortened by 4 bases and J by 6 bases, with 9 bases between the two germline ends. Germline V gene sequence: CDR1 KGHDR, CDR2 SFDVKD. The CDR3 DNA reads TGTGCCACCAGTGAAGGGATGGGTCAGCCCCAGCATTTT. Its translation: CATSEGMGQPQHF.

V usage is TRBV12-3 or TRBV12-4 and J usage is TRBJ1-5, with a tentative D call TRBD1 (5 bases). There are 13 residues in the CDR3. V was pared by 6 bases and J by 9 bases, with 15 bases between. The CDR3 is CASSQGGDRPQHF. The DNA of the CDR3 is TGTGCCAGCAGCCAAGGAGGGGACCGGCCCCAGCATTTT.

The chain links TRBV29-1 to TRBJ2-7, with unresolved D. From germline, CDR1 is SQVTM and CDR2 ANQGSEA. V lost 8 bases to trimming and J lost 2 bases, with 10 bases between them. This CDR3 contains 11 residues. The CDR3 loop reads CSQGLAYEQYF. The CDR3 DNA reads as TGCAGCCAAGGCCTAGCCTACGAGCAGTACTTC.